The source of this T cell receptor beta chain is a study of shared clonotypes between healthy human individuals. Looking at the study overall: A donor's plate count was three for CD4 naive and three for CD4 memory; CD8 naive had two and CD8 memory one.

V shed 6 bases and J shed 4 bases, with 9 bases lying between them. The CDR3 length is 11 residues. CDR1 DFQATT and CDR2 SNEGSKA come from the germline V gene (reference sequence). As regards this clone: What it recognizes is unknown.

The run depth of the assay was deep. The assay was immunoSEQ multiplex PCR, and TCRdb's table has in-frame clones only and misses some. The sample carries 850,000 to 1,200,000 clones, about 75% recorded once. The study, taken as a whole, reports: The authors sampled blood alone, and tissue repertoires likely differ. The study generally estimated greater richness for naive than memory subsets.

The TCR sequence derives from a man in his late teens or twenties in good health. The chain links TRBV20-1 to TRBJ1-2; D remains unclear. The specimen was memory CD4+ T cells sorted from blood. As to subset: CD45RA-negative fraction. As DNA, the CDR3 is TGCAGTGCGGCCCTTCTCTATGGCTACACCTTC. This sequence encodes CSAALLYGYTF.